The 9 T cell receptor beta chains given below trace back to one sample, sequenced in a study of blood T cell repertoires in COVID-19. The repertoire was sequenced with immunoSEQ multiplex PCR; TCRdb's copy has only in-frame clones and lacks some. Of roughly 240,000 clones listed, 86% are singletons. Sequenced sample: peripheral blood. Every receptor here comes from a woman at least 80 years old with COVID-19, enrolled during active disease.

This rearrangement joins TRBV5-1 to TRBJ2-2; possibly TRBD1 for D (6 bases). V was shortened by 4 bases and J by 5 bases, with 18 bases between the two germline ends. In germline, CDR1 is SGHRS, CDR2 YFSETQ. The CDR3 spans 16 residues. This CDR3 is CASSDQGFVETGELFF. CDR3 DNA: TGCGCCAGCAGCGACCAGGGGTTCGTCGAGACCGGGGAGCTGTTTTTT.

The rearrangement joins TRBV6-5 to TRBJ1-2; 9 bases are a match to TRBD1. V lost 6 bases and J lost 7; bases outside the gene matches: 9. The CDR3 length is 14 residues. CDR1 MNHEY and CDR2 SVGAGI come from the germline V gene. The CDR3 sequence: CASRSGTGLFGYTF. CDR3 in DNA: TGTGCCAGCAGGTCCGGGACAGGGTTGTTTGGCTACACCTTC.

This rearrangement joins TRBV24-1 to TRBJ2-1; TRBD2 matches 11 bases. The CDR3 is 16 amino acids. Germline V gene lookup returns CDR1 KGHDR and CDR2 SFDVKD. J was trimmed by 8 bases and V by 6 bases; bases with no gene match: 11. CDR3 nucleotides: TGTGCCACCAGTAACTCTCTAGCGGGGGGCGTATATGAGCAGTTCTTC. This codes for CATSNSLAGGVYEQFF.

The chain recombines TRBV11-2 with TRBJ2-7, with 7 bases lining up with TRBD2. Germline V lookup: CDR1 SGHAT, CDR2 FQNNGV. The CDR3 is 16 amino acids. The V segment lost 1 base and the J segment 2 bases; nucleotides outside the gene matches: 8. The CDR3, as DNA: TGTGCCAGCAGCTTAGTGGGTGGGGGGGTCACCTACGAGCAGTACTTC. Translated, it gives CASSLVGGGVTYEQYF.

V gene TRBV3-1 (or the pseudogene TRBV3-2) combines with J gene TRBJ1-5, with D possibly being TRBD1 (6 bases). Trimming stripped 0 bases from V and 7 bases from J, with 19 bases between. The CDR3 loop spans 17 amino acids. Per germline, CDR1 LGHDT and CDR2 YNNKEL (reference sequence). Here the CDR3 reads CASSQDYDGGEEQPQHF. As DNA, the CDR3 is TGTGCCAGCAGCCAAGATTATGATGGGGGCGAGGAGCAGCCCCAGCATTTT.

The count of this clone is one. V gene TRBV11-1 combines with J gene TRBJ2-3; D possibly corresponds to TRBD2 (5 bases). CDR1 is SGHAT and CDR2 is FQDESV in the germline V gene (reference sequence). The CDR3 has 14 residues. The V end lost 6 bases, the J end lost 3 bases, and 13 bases lay between the germline ends. This CDR3 reads CASRKESGTDTQYF. For the CDR3, the DNA is TGTGCCAGCAGGAAGGAGTCGGGAACAGATACGCAGTATTTT.

The CDR3 DNA reads as TGTGCCAGCAGCGGCGACAGGGTACCTGAGCAGTACTTC. Translated, it gives CASSGDRVPEQYF. The rearrangement joins TRBV7-9 to TRBJ2-7; TRBD1 aligns across 7 bases. V shed 5 bases, J shed 7 bases, and the junction held 8 bases outside the gene matches. The CDR3 is made up of 13 amino acids. The V gene's germline CDR1 is SEHNR and CDR2 FQNEAQ (reference sequence).

V and J are TRBV7-9 and TRBJ1-4; D perhaps matches TRBD1 (5 bases). The CDR3 consists of 15 residues. Germline V gene data show CDR1 as SEHNR and CDR2 as FQNEAQ (reference sequence). V was shortened by 4 bases and J by 1 base, with 10 bases between the two germline ends. CDR3 sequence: CASSSRQGTNEKLFF. The CDR3 DNA follows: TGTGCCAGCAGCTCCCGTCAGGGAACTAATGAAAAACTGTTTTTT.

The chain uses TRBV5-6 and TRBJ2-7; 9 bases line up with TRBD1. The CDR3 covers 13 residues. Germline loops: CDR1 SGHDT, CDR2 YYEEEE. V shed 4 bases, J shed 9 bases, and the junction held 8 bases outside the gene matches. CDR3 in amino acids: CASSTGQGLGQYF. The CDR3 DNA is TGTGCCAGCAGCACGGGACAGGGCCTCGGGCAGTACTTC.